What follows describes a single T cell receptor (beta chain). This sample was taken from a study of blood T cell repertoires in COVID-19. Overall study: PBMCs, B-cell-depleted T cells, or T cells provided the cDNA or gDNA that made up the material.

Germline V gene lookup returns CDR1 MNHEY and CDR2 SVGAGI. The CDR3 spans 15 residues. V lost 6 bases, J lost 4 bases, and 18 bases lay in between. Under the authors' procedure: Reference gene primers were amplified, and this amplification served to estimate nucleated cell counts. The protocol was immunoSEQ multiplex PCR, while the TCRdb copy is restricted to in-frame clones and leaves out a portion. V, J and clone size derive from that table, while D and trimming were established from the DNA sequence. The table has about 270,000 clones, 65% to 90% seen once. The TCR originated in a woman in her 50s with acute COVID-19. V usage is TRBV6-5 and J usage is TRBJ1-2, with D tentatively TRBD1 (6 bases). The specimen was PBMCs or T cells enriched from blood (not recorded which). The CDR3 is CASRTGGALGYGYTF. In DNA, the CDR3 is TGTGCCAGCAGAACGGGGGGGGCGCTTGGCTATGGCTACACCTTC.